The 20 T cell receptor beta chains below were found in one sample sequenced in a study of identical twins. TCRdb reanalysed the 5' RACE reads using MiXCR and keeps one entry per CDR3 protein. The sample gives over 250,000 distinct CDR3 sequences, roughly 9.7% of which show up once; 6% to 8.5% is in the top ten. This same sample was also taken into another study, of yellow fever vaccine responses in identical twins.

The material sequenced was CD8+ T cells sorted from blood. These receptors were obtained from a woman younger than 35 in good health.

This clonotype appeared many times. This chain joins TRBV11-2 and TRBJ2-1, with 9 bases lining up with TRBD2. Germline CDR1 SGHAT, CDR2 FQNNGV. This CDR3 contains 16 residues. Germline trimming cut 6 bases from V and 4 bases from J; bases unmatched to any gene: 10. CDR3 residues: CASSKFVAGAYNEQFF. In DNA, the CDR3 is TGTGCCAGCAGTAAATTCGTAGCGGGGGCTTACAATGAGCAGTTCTTC.

This clonotype was picked up a small number of times. The CDR3 nucleotides are TGTGCCAGTAGTATCATCGGGAATGAGCAGTTCTTC. Residues: CASSIIGNEQFF. The rearrangement uses TRBV19 and TRBJ2-1, with D unclear. Between the trimmed V and J ends, which lost 3 bases and 7 bases, there was a span of 7 bases. Germline CDR1 reads LNHDA; CDR2 reads SQIVND (reference sequence). The CDR3 totals 12 residues.

The rearrangement links TRBV7-9 to TRBJ2-1; 8 bases are a match to TRBD1. Germline CDR1 reads SEHNR; CDR2 reads FQNEAQ (reference sequence). The CDR3 totals 15 residues. V lost 5 bases, J lost 6 bases, and 9 bases stayed unmatched. The CDR3 sequence: CASSLRQGKTNEQFF. The CDR3, as DNA: TGTGCCAGCAGCCTCAGACAGGGGAAGACCAATGAGCAGTTCTTC.

Only a few counts were recorded for this clonotype. This chain joins TRBV2 and TRBJ1-6; 10 bases align to TRBD1. V gave up 1 base and J gave up 4 bases; unmatched junction bases: 4. CDR1 and CDR2 (germline): SNHLY, FYNNEI. CDR3 length: 17 amino acids. The chain's CDR3 is CASSEGEDRGYNSPLHF. DNA of the CDR3: TGTGCCAGCAGTGAAGGGGAGGACAGGGGGTATAATTCACCCCTCCACTTT.

This clonotype was detected ten times or more. The chain links TRBV29-1 to TRBJ2-3, with 7 bases fitting TRBD2. Germline V gene lookup returns CDR1 SQVTM and CDR2 ANQGSEA. The V gene end was trimmed by 2 bases and the J gene end by 3 bases; junction bases not matched to a gene: 8. CDR3 length: 15 residues. In DNA, the CDR3 is TGCAGCGTTGAATTTTGGCGGGAGAATACAGATACGCAGTATTTT. This sequence encodes CSVEFWRENTDTQYF.

Only a few counts were recorded for this clonotype. V is TRBV12-3 or TRBV12-4 and J is TRBJ2-6; the D is unclear. The CDR3 covers 18 residues. Trimming shortened V by 5 bases and J by 0 bases, and 17 bases separated the two germline ends. The CDR3 region has the DNA TGTGCCAGCAGTCCCGCTCAGGCTTCCAGCTCTGGGGCCAACGTCCTGACTTTC. Encoded protein: CASSPAQASSSGANVLTF.

This clonotype was seen a few times. The V call is TRBV29-1, the J call TRBJ2-5; 8 bases fit TRBD2. The germline CDR1 and CDR2 sequences are SQVTM and ANQGSEA. The CDR3 is 14 amino acids. V dropped 7 bases and J dropped 4; count of bases not matched to a gene: 11. The CDR3 DNA sequence: TGCAGCGCTGAGGGACTAGAGGAGGGAGAGACCCAGTACTTC. The encoded protein is CSAEGLEEGETQYF.

This clonotype was counted many times. CDR3 nucleotide sequence: TGTGCCAGCAGTTACTCCTCGGATTCACCCCTCCACTTT. It codes for CASSYSSDSPLHF. The chain joins TRBV6-6 to TRBJ1-6; D is ambiguous. The CDR3 is 13 residues long. Germline-derived CDR1 and CDR2 are MNHNY and SVGAGI (reference sequence). Trimming took 0 bases from V and 8 from J, leaving 5 bases between them.

The rearrangement joins TRBV3-1 to TRBJ2-6, with D possibly TRBD1 on 5 matching bases. This CDR3 contains 17 residues. Germline CDR1 reads LGHDT; CDR2 reads YNNKEL (reference sequence). Between the trimmed V and J ends, which lost 0 bases and 2 bases, there was a span of 11 bases. The CDR3 protein is CASSQEVSGTGANVLTF. CDR3 nucleotide sequence: TGTGCCAGCAGCCAAGAGGTCTCAGGGACTGGGGCCAACGTCCTGACTTTC.

This clonotype was seen many times. The chain employs TRBV12-3 or TRBV12-4 and TRBJ1-6; weak D call: TRBD1 (6 bases). The CDR3 contains 16 residues. Deletions cut 4 bases from V and 7 bases from J, with 17 bases between. CDR3 coding DNA: TGTGCCAGCAGTTCGCACAGGGCAGATGACAATTCACCCCTCCACTTT. Amino acids: CASSSHRADDNSPLHF.

This clonotype was detected ten times or more. As DNA, the CDR3 is TGTGCCAGCAGCGGGGGACGGAACTATGGCTACACCTTC. Amino acid sequence: CASSGGRNYGYTF. The V call is TRBV9, the J call TRBJ1-2; D may be TRBD1 (5 bases). Per the germline V gene, CDR1 is SGDLS and CDR2 is YYNGEE. With 3 bases removed from V and 2 bases from J, the gap between germline ends came to 8 bases. The CDR3 is 13 amino acids.

The chain combines TRBV3-1 with TRBJ1-1; maybe TRBD1 (6 bases). CDR3 size: 14 residues. The germline V gene encodes CDR1 LGHDT and CDR2 YNNKEL (reference sequence). Trimming shortened V by 4 bases and J by 7 bases, and 16 bases separated the two germline ends. CDR3 region: CASSPSRGGFEAFF. CDR3 bases: TGTGCCAGCAGCCCCTCAAGGGGGGGGTTTGAAGCTTTCTTT. Combining the CDR3 with reference TRBV3-1 and TRBJ1-1 gives the whole variable domain DTAVSQTPKYLVTQMGNDKSIKCEQNLGHDTMYWYKQDSKKFLKIMFSYNNKELIINETVPNRFSPKSPDKAHLNLHINSLELGDSAVYFCASSPSRGGFEAFFGQGTRLTVV.

The chain combines TRBV7-3 with TRBJ2-2; 8 bases fit TRBD1. V was clipped by 0 bases and J by 6 bases; unmatched bases: 6. CDR1 and CDR2 (germline): SGHTA, FQGTGA. CDR3 size: 16 residues. The CDR3 loop reads CASSLTQGVKAGELFF. CDR3 nucleotide sequence: TGTGCCAGCAGCTTAACACAGGGGGTTAAGGCCGGGGAGCTGTTTTTT.

This chain joins TRBV2 and TRBJ2-3; 10 nucleotides align to TRBD2. Germline V gives CDR1 SNHLY, CDR2 FYNNEI. The CDR3 consists of 16 residues. The junction had 9 bases not matched to a gene; V was cut back by 6 bases and J by 3 bases. CDR3 sequence reads: CASSTQRGGITDTQYF. The CDR3 region has the DNA TGTGCCAGCAGCACCCAGCGGGGGGGTATTACAGATACGCAGTATTTT.

V usage is TRBV29-1 and J usage is TRBJ2-7; 7 nucleotides align to TRBD2. There are 12 residues in the CDR3. Germline V gene lookup returns CDR1 SQVTM and CDR2 ANQGSEA. V shed 2 bases and J 5 bases; nucleotides not matched to a gene: 3. CDR3 DNA: TGCAGCGTTGAACTAGCGGTCCACGAGCAGTACTTC. It encodes CSVELAVHEQYF.

The chain employs TRBV29-1 and TRBJ2-7; D is unresolved. V was shortened by 5 bases and J by 2 bases, with 13 bases between the two germline ends. The CDR3 runs 13 residues. CDR1 and CDR2 from the germline V gene are SQVTM and ANQGSEA. CDR3 loop: CSVFLPHAYEQYF. The CDR3 DNA is TGCAGCGTTTTCCTACCGCACGCCTACGAGCAGTACTTC.

V and J are TRBV10-3 and TRBJ2-3; 12 positions match TRBD2. The germline V gene has CDR1 ENHRY and CDR2 SYGVKD. The junction had 10 bases not matched to a gene; V was cut back by 3 bases and J by 0 bases. The CDR3 is 19 amino acids. CDR3: CAISDKILAGGPSTDTQYF. CDR3 DNA: TGTGCCATCAGTGATAAGATACTAGCGGGGGGCCCGAGCACAGATACGCAGTATTTT.

This rearrangement joins TRBV5-1 to TRBJ1-1; no definite D call. CDR3 size: 16 residues. CDR1 is SGHRS and CDR2 is YFSETQ in the germline V gene. With 0 bases removed from V and 1 base from J, the gap between germline ends came to 13 bases. The CDR3, as DNA: TGCGCCAGCAGCTTGGCGGGAGACGGACCGAACACTGAAGCTTTCTTT. Translated: CASSLAGDGPNTEAFF.

This clonotype has ten or more counts. This rearrangement joins TRBV7-9 to TRBJ2-1; D may be TRBD2 (5 bases). The CDR3 contains 12 residues. Deletions cut 5 bases from V and 5 bases from J, with 7 bases between. From germline, CDR1 is SEHNR and CDR2 FQNEAQ (reference sequence). The CDR3 DNA follows: TGTGCCAGCAGCCCGGGGAACAATGAGCAGTTCTTC. Protein: CASSPGNNEQFF. The entire variable domain, with the rest obtained from reference TRBV7-9 and TRBJ2-1, is as follows: DTGVSQNPRHKITKRGQNVTFRCDPISEHNRLYWYRQTLGQGPEFLTYFQNEAQLEKSRLLSDRFSAERPKGSFSTLEIQRTEQGDSAMYLCASSPGNNEQFFGPGTRLTVL.

Ten or more counts support this clonotype. V gene TRBV3-1 combines with J gene TRBJ2-7; either TRBD1 or TRBD2 may supply D (5 bases each). The germline V gene encodes CDR1 LGHDT and CDR2 YNNKEL (reference sequence). This CDR3 has 14 amino acids. With 4 bases removed from V and 2 bases from J, the gap between germline ends came to 12 bases. The CDR3 loop reads CASSPRGAPYEQYF. The CDR3 DNA reads TGTGCCAGCAGCCCCCGAGGGGCGCCCTACGAGCAGTACTTC.